This T cell receptor (beta chain) emerged from a study of PD-1 blockade in mismatch repair-deficient tumors. TCRdb's table, derived via immunoSEQ multiplex PCR, lists solely in-frame clones and lacks some. Among roughly 50,000 clones listed, roughly 80% were seen once. Trimming took off 8 bases at V and 3 bases at J, with 23 bases between the two ends. Germline CDR1 LNHDA, CDR2 SQIVND (reference sequence). This CDR3 contains 17 residues. This clone came up once. The TCR originated in an adult with mismatch repair-deficient cancer. This material consisted of peripheral blood, taken about 20 weeks after starting pembrolizumab. The chain has TRBV19 and TRBJ1-5; D unresolved. The CDR3 region is CASPDLNHQAINQPQHF. In DNA, the CDR3 is TGTGCCAGTCCAGACTTAAACCACCAGGCGATCAATCAGCCCCAGCATTTT.